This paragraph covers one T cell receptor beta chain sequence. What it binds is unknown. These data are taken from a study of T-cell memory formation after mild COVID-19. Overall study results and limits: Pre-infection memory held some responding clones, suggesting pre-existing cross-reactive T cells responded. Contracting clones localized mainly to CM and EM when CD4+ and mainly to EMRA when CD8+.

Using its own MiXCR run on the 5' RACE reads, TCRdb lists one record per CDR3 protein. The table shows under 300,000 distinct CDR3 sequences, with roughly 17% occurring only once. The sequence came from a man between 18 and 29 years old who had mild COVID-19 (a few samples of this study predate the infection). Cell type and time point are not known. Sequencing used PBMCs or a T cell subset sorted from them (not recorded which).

CDR3 sequence: CSARARRGGGETQYF. The CDR3 DNA follows: TGCAGTGCTAGAGCTCGACGGGGGGGCGGAGAGACCCAGTACTTC. The chain carries TRBV20-1 and TRBJ2-5, with TRBD2 identical over 8 bases. This CDR3 region has 15 residues. Germline values: CDR1 DFQATT, CDR2 SNEGSKA (reference sequence). Trimming cost V 1 base and J 4 bases; bases outside gene matches: 8.